This is a list of T cell receptor beta chains from one sample in a study of Tregs in tolerant kidney transplant recipients. Antigens for these TCRs are unknown. The table came from immunoSEQ multiplex PCR; TCRdb's copy has only in-frame clones and leaves some out. The sample has 15,000 to 20,000 clones; approximately 60% are singletons. The material sequenced was Tregs from blood cultured with allogeneic cells. The receptor source for this set is a human donor in good health. Each CDR3 is given without its conserved first and last residue.

V gene: TRBV4-3
CDR3 protein: ASSPFTNQPQH

V gene: TRBV7-2
CDR3 protein: ASSLGTSVQY

V gene: TRBV7-3
CDR3 protein: ASSLTGVYNSPLH

V gene: TRBV6-6
CDR3 protein: ATSRRGDTQY

V gene: TRBV18
CDR3 protein: ASSPYSGNTIY

V gene: TRBV5-4
CDR3 protein: ASSLPQTGAVNGYT

V gene: TRBV5-1
CDR3 protein: ASSPQRDFYEQY

V gene: TRBV6-5
CDR3 protein: ASSRTQSEAF

V gene: TRBV29-1
CDR3 protein: SVEGGQGAGKLF

V gene: TRBV7-9
CDR3 protein: ASSIGTGRYEQY

V gene: TRBV6-5
CDR3 protein: ASGWDTGEAF

V gene: TRBV6-5
CDR3 protein: ASSYRGVQNYGYT

V gene: TRBV18
CDR3 protein: ASSPQPFASGD

V gene: TRBV29-1
CDR3 protein: SVGGGWGTDTQY

V gene: TRBV9
CDR3 protein: ASSVGSRLNEQF

V gene: TRBV18
CDR3 protein: ASSPQPNMNTEAF

V gene: TRBV2
CDR3 protein: ASSELVGAGNEQF

V gene: TRBV5-4
CDR3 protein: VSSWQGVSEQY

V gene: TRBV7-6
CDR3 protein: ASSSGTSGTYEQY

V gene: TRBV21-1
CDR3 protein: ASSKLRGKRVRCGYT

V gene: TRBV5-6
CDR3 protein: ASSFGTETYGYT

V gene: TRBV21-1
CDR3 protein: ASSKGQGPNTEAF

V gene: TRBV15
CDR3 protein: ATSGGIQVEQF

V gene: TRBV20-1
CDR3 protein: SAGTPDTQY

V gene: TRBV6-5
CDR3 protein: ASSYLGTGSGYT